Shown below are 8 T cell receptor beta chains from a single sample sequenced in a study of graft-versus-host responses after intestinal transplantation. Profiled with immunoSEQ multiplex PCR; TCRdb holds only in-frame clones, not every one. The table lists more than 20,000 clones, roughly 89% of them singletons. The sequenced sample was PBMCs, obtained about 69 days after intestinal transplantation. The receptor source for this set is a human patient who received an intestinal transplant, so some T cells may come from the graft donor.

V and J are TRBV23-1 and TRBJ1-3; D is perhaps TRBD1 (6 bases). TRBV23-1 qualifies as an ORF whose function is uncertain. V shed 0 bases and J shed 0 bases, with 6 bases lying between them. This CDR3 has 15 amino acids. The CDR3, as DNA: TGCGCCAGCAGTCAATCGGGACACTCTGGAAACACCATATATTTT. Amino acids: CASSQSGHSGNTIYF.

This sequence joins TRBV4-3 and TRBJ2-3; 11 bases map to TRBD2. The CDR3 has 16 residues. After removal of 4 bases from V and 3 bases from J, the junction contained 6 bases not matched to a gene. Germline-derived CDR1 and CDR2 are LGHNA and YSLEER. CDR3 bases: TGCGCCAGCAGCCCAGGGACTAGCGGAACGACAGATACGCAGTATTTT. This gives the protein CASSPGTSGTTDTQYF.

This chain links TRBV7-2 with TRBJ2-7, with D possibly matching TRBD2 (5 bases). CDR1 is SGHTA and CDR2 is FQGNSA in the germline V gene. V lost 5 bases and J 7 bases, leaving 27 bases between the germline ends. The CDR3 sequence is 17 residues long. CDR3 sequence: CASSRSGPGIKGWEQYF. DNA of the CDR3: TGTGCCAGCAGCCGCAGTGGGCCCGGGATCAAGGGCTGGGAGCAGTACTTC.

This CDR3 is CASSPKAGGGDTQYF. In DNA, the CDR3 is TGTGCCAGCAGCCCAAAAGCGGGGGGCGGGGATACGCAGTATTTT. This chain uses TRBV7-2 with TRBJ2-3, with 9 bases matching TRBD2. The CDR3 sequence is 15 residues long. The germline V gene has CDR1 SGHTA and CDR2 FQGNSA. V lost 5 bases, J lost 6 bases, and 9 bases stayed unmatched.

This rearrangement joins TRBV29-1 to TRBJ2-3; D remains ambiguous. Per the germline V gene, CDR1 is SQVTM and CDR2 is ANQGSEA. The CDR3 extends over 13 amino acids. Trimming took 5 bases from V and 0 from J, leaving 9 bases between them. CDR3 residues: CSVLFSSTDTQYF. CDR3 nucleotides: TGCAGCGTTCTTTTCAGTAGCACAGATACGCAGTATTTT.

The rearrangement links TRBV18 to TRBJ2-7; TRBD1 matches 9 bases. V lost 1 base and J lost 2; bases outside the gene matches: 3. CDR1 is KGHSH and CDR2 is LQKENI in the germline V gene. The CDR3 totals 15 residues. The CDR3 coding sequence is TGTGCCAGCTCACCACGACGACAGGGGGCCTACGAGCAGTACTTC. It is translated as CASSPRRQGAYEQYF.

The chain links TRBV6-5 to TRBJ1-5; the match to TRBD1 covers 8 bases. V gave up 5 bases and J gave up 5 bases; unmatched junction bases: 5. The CDR3 loop spans 14 amino acids. From germline, CDR1 is MNHEY and CDR2 SVGAGI. In nucleotides, the CDR3 is TGTGCCAGCAGTCGACAGGGGATAGATCAGCCCCAGCATTTT. It specifies CASSRQGIDQPQHF.

The rearrangement links TRBV23-1 to TRBJ1-2; no clear D gene. TRBV23-1 belongs to the ORF category, with a function that is uncertain. The CDR3 extends over 9 amino acids. V was cut by 7 bases and J by 5 bases, with 2 bases left in between. The CDR3 spells CASTYGYTF. DNA for the CDR3: TGCGCCAGCACTTATGGCTACACCTTC.